This T cell receptor beta chain derives from a study of shared clonotypes between healthy human individuals. The study, taken as a whole, reports: Some naive CD4 clonotypes, roughly 4.5%, turned up in common across a few donors.

Concerning this clone: The antigen is undetermined.

Deletions cut 5 bases from V and 8 bases from J, with 19 bases between. The CDR3 is 14 amino acids. Germline V gene sequence: CDR1 SGHRS, CDR2 YFSETQ. Produced via immunoSEQ multiplex PCR; TCRdb's table is partial and in-frame only. The sample lists roughly 660,000 clones, 90% occurring once. This rearrangement joins TRBV5-1 to TRBJ1-1, with a tentative D call TRBD1 (5 bases). The source material was memory CD8+ T cells from PBMCs. Indicated subset: CD45RO+ cells pooled with CCR7-negative TemRA cells. This clonotype originated in a man in his late teens or twenties in good health. Some clones in this sample may be carry-over from other donors' samples. Written as DNA, the CDR3 is TGCGCCAGCAGTGGGGGGTACTCGGATCGCGAAGCTTTCTTT. It translates to CASSGGYSDREAFF.